This TCR beta chain was profiled in a study of technical replicates of blood from a handful of donors. Sequencing was performed with immunoSEQ multiplex PCR; in TCRdb, only in-frame clones are kept and a portion is missing. The top ten hold about 0.21% of the sample, which has around 92,000 clones, 95% seen once. Germline V CDR1 and CDR2: SGHRS, YFSETQ. The germline V and J ends were trimmed by 2 bases and 1 base, with 6 bases remaining between them. There are 13 residues in the CDR3. The genes are TRBV5-1 and TRBJ1-2; D unclear. Source material: T cells isolated from PBMCs. This sequence originates from a human donor in good health. CDR3 DNA: TGCGCCAGCAGCTTTTCGAGTAACTATGGCTACACCTTC. Its protein is CASSFSSNYGYTF. The full variable domain, with the rest looked up from reference TRBV5-1 and TRBJ1-2, is KAGVTQTPRYLIKTRGQQVTLSCSPISGHRSVSWYQQTPGQGLQFLFEYFSETQRNKGNFPGRFSGRQFSNSRSEMNVSTLELGDSALYLCASSFSSNYGYTFGSGTRLTVV.